The clone carrying this T cell receptor beta chain has a single count. Categorization into cohorts depended on clinical history that participants reported. Before being deemed recovered, Cohort 3 donors had two negative PCRs, clearance, or symptom resolution. The entry originates in a study of blood T cell repertoires in COVID-19. In the study overall: Sample material is recorded as cDNA or gDNA derived from T cells, B-cell-depleted T cells, or PBMCs.

From germline, CDR1 is LGHNA and CDR2 YSLEER. This CDR3 has 16 residues. The V gene lost 1 base and the J gene lost 7 bases, with 14 bases spanning the gap. Produced via immunoSEQ multiplex PCR; TCRdb's table is partial and in-frame only. The sample gives 150,000 or so clones, around 80% of which show up once; 8% is in the top ten. The sequence came from a woman in her forties or fifties who had recovered from COVID-19. Specimen: PBMCs or T cells enriched from blood (not recorded which). This rearrangement joins TRBV4-3 to TRBJ1-6; D is undetermined. The CDR3 DNA is TGCGCCAGCAGCCAAGCGATCCAGGTCCCCAATTCACCCCTCCACTTT. Translated: CASSQAIQVPNSPLHF.